Shown below are 20 T cell receptor beta chains from a single sample sequenced in a study of T cells in tuberculosis. TCRdb's copy holds only in-frame clones and misses some; the assay was immunoSEQ multiplex PCR. Seen here are tens of thousands of clones, more than 85% observed once, and the top ten hold about an eighth. Regarding time point: new active TB diagnosis, blood taken before or within 7 days of starting treatment. Sequenced material: PBMCs, taken at tuberculosis diagnosis. The source is an adult with tuberculosis.

V and J are TRBV30 and TRBJ2-3, with a weak D call TRBD2 (6 bases). Trimming shortened V by 0 bases and J by 6 bases, and 19 bases separated the two germline ends. Germline V gene lookup returns CDR1 GTSNPN and CDR2 SVGIG (reference sequence). The CDR3 has 16 amino acids. The CDR3 loop is CAWSVRELTWPDTQYF. For the CDR3, the DNA is TGTGCCTGGAGTGTACGGGAGCTGACCTGGCCCGATACGCAGTATTTT.

The V call is TRBV5-4, the J call TRBJ1-1; 11 bases agree with TRBD1. Trimming took 6 bases from V and 4 from J; bases not matched to a gene: 5. This CDR3 comprises 14 residues. Germline V gene data show CDR1 as SGHNT and CDR2 as YYREEE (reference sequence). The CDR3 DNA reads as TGTGCCAGCAATATGGGACAGGGGGTCACTGAAGCTTTCTTT. This translates into CASNMGQGVTEAFF.

The V gene is TRBV6-1, the J gene TRBJ2-7; TRBD2 aligns across 10 bases. The V gene's germline CDR1 is MNHNS and CDR2 SASEGT. The junction had 10 bases not matched to a gene; V was cut back by 7 bases and J by 7 bases. This CDR3 has 14 amino acids. The CDR3 nucleotides read TGTGCCAGCAAGGGGCTAGCGGGAGAGGGTGAGCAGTACTTC. It is translated as CASKGLAGEGEQYF.

The V and J genes are TRBV10-2 and TRBJ1-2; perhaps TRBD1 as D (6 bases). The CDR3 sequence is 15 residues long. Trimming took off 6 bases at V and 4 bases at J, with 18 bases between the two ends. CDR1 WSHSY and CDR2 SAAADI come from the germline V gene. The DNA of the CDR3 is TGCGCCAGCAGGCGGCCGGATCAGGGGACCTATGGCTACACCTTC. This gives the protein CASRRPDQGTYGYTF.

The chain combines TRBV10-3 with TRBJ1-2; possible D gene TRBD1, 5 bases. The CDR3 is 14 residues long. V lost 4 bases to trimming and J lost 4 bases, with 13 bases between them. Germline lookup yields CDR1 ENHRY and CDR2 SYGVKD. The CDR3 spells CAISVARVSYGYTF. CDR3 DNA sequence: TGTGCCATCAGTGTGGCCAGGGTGAGCTATGGCTACACCTTC.

The J gene is TRBJ1-2, the V gene TRBV5-4, with 10 nucleotides matching TRBD1. CDR1 SGHNT and CDR2 YYREEE come from the germline V gene (reference sequence). The CDR3 runs to 15 residues. V trimming: 4 bases; J trimming: 2 bases; junction bases outside the gene matches: 5. The CDR3 loop is CASSIGTGENYGYTF. Written as DNA, the CDR3 is TGTGCCAGCAGCATAGGGACAGGGGAAAACTATGGCTACACCTTC.

This chain joins TRBV18 and TRBJ1-4, with 9 bases that match TRBD1. The V and J ends lost 2 bases and 8 bases, in that order; junction bases with no gene match: 6. This CDR3 is 15 amino acids long. Germline-derived CDR1 and CDR2 are KGHSH and LQKENI. The CDR3 spells CASSPDEGQGEKLFF. CDR3 nucleotide sequence: TGTGCCAGCTCACCAGACGAAGGACAGGGGGAAAAACTGTTTTTT.

V usage is TRBV6-4 and J usage is TRBJ2-7, with D possibly matching TRBD1 (5 bases). CDR3 size: 15 residues. The germline V and J ends were trimmed by 3 bases and 8 bases, with 20 bases remaining between them. Germline V CDR1 and CDR2: MRHNA, SNTAGT. In DNA form, the CDR3 reads TGTGCCAGCAGTGAGGAGCCTCAAGGGGCGGCCAAGCAGTACTTC. Protein product: CASSEEPQGAAKQYF.

V usage is TRBV14 and J usage is TRBJ1-2; 9 positions match TRBD1. The CDR3 contains 14 residues. Trimming at V came to 0 bases and at J to 6 bases, leaving 2 bases not matched to a gene. Germline CDR1 is SGHDN and CDR2 is FVKESK. CDR3 sequence (DNA): TGTGCCAGCAGCCAAGAGACAGGGGGGAATGGCTACACCTTC. It yields the protein CASSQETGGNGYTF. The full variable domain, completed using reference TRBV14 and TRBJ1-2, is EAGVTQFPSHSVIEKGQTVTLRCDPISGHDNLYWYRRVMGKEIKFLLHFVKESKQDESGMPNNRFLAERTGGTYSTLKVQPAELEDSGVYFCASSQETGGNGYTFGSGTRLTVV.

V usage is TRBV7-3 and J usage is TRBJ2-3; D may be TRBD1 (6 bases). Germline V gene data show CDR1 as SGHTA and CDR2 as FQGTGA. Trimming removed 0 bases at V and 4 bases at J, with 14 bases between. This CDR3 has 16 amino acids. The CDR3 here is CASSLTPGDRADTQYF. The CDR3 region has the DNA TGTGCCAGCAGCTTAACCCCAGGGGATCGGGCAGATACGCAGTATTTT.

For this clone: The junction shows a germline mismatch at one end, possibly a read error. The chain has TRBV28 and TRBJ1-2; TRBD1 might be the D (5 bases). In germline, CDR1 is MDHEN, CDR2 SYDVKM. CDR3 length: 8 residues. CDR3 nucleotides: TGTGCCAGCAGACCGGGACTCTTC. It codes for CASRPGLF.

This clone was seen just once. This chain uses TRBV6-5 with TRBJ1-2; 8 bases are a match to TRBD1. Germline V CDR1 and CDR2: MNHEY, SVGAGI. The CDR3 is made up of 15 amino acids. The trim removed 6 bases at V and 1 base at J, leaving 7 bases unmatched. The DNA for the CDR3 is TGTGCCAGCAGGGCACAGGGGGTCCTTAACTATGGCTACACCTTC. Amino acid sequence: CASRAQGVLNYGYTF.

The V call is TRBV4-1, the J call TRBJ2-5; TRBD1 matches at 9 bases. The junction had 5 bases not matched to a gene; V was cut back by 3 bases and J by 3 bases. The germline V gene has CDR1 MGHRA and CDR2 YSYEKL. The CDR3 consists of 15 residues. CDR3 DNA sequence: TGCGCCAGCAGCCACCTCCGGGACAGGGAAGAGACCCAGTACTTC. This encodes CASSHLRDREETQYF.

CDR3: CAWSVRGTGTYNEQFF. DNA for the CDR3: TGTGCCTGGAGTGTACGGGGGACAGGGACCTACAATGAGCAGTTCTTC. The J gene is TRBJ2-1, the V gene TRBV30; TRBD1 aligns across 9 bases. This CDR3 region has 16 residues. V was clipped by 0 bases and J by 2 bases; unmatched bases: 5. Germline values: CDR1 GTSNPN, CDR2 SVGIG (reference sequence).

The V call is TRBV4-2, the J call TRBJ1-4, with unresolved D. Germline V gene sequence: CDR1 LGHNA, CDR2 YNFKEQ. Trimming stripped 0 bases from V and 8 bases from J, with 13 bases between. This CDR3 is built from 15 residues. The CDR3, as DNA: TGTGCCAGCAGCCAAGATCCCGGGAGAAGCGAAAAACTGTTTTTT. Amino acids: CASSQDPGRSEKLFF.

The chain recombines TRBV4-1 with TRBJ1-4, with D possibly being TRBD1 (6 bases). Trimming removed 0 bases at V and 4 bases at J, with 12 bases between. CDR3 size: 16 residues. Germline-derived CDR1 and CDR2 are MGHRA and YSYEKL. CDR3 DNA sequence: TGCGCCAGCAGCCAAGATCCGAGAGGGGGTAATGAAAAACTGTTTTTT. Its translation: CASSQDPRGGNEKLFF.

The rearrangement joins TRBV5-4 to TRBJ1-3, with TRBD1 as a possible D gene (6 bases). Germline V gene sequence: CDR1 SGHNT, CDR2 YYREEE (reference sequence). This CDR3 is 16 amino acids long. Trimming stripped 0 bases from V and 3 bases from J, with 13 bases between. In DNA form, the CDR3 reads TGTGCCAGCAGCTTGGCCTCAGGGGAGAATGGAAACACCATATATTTT. Translation gives CASSLASGENGNTIYF.

The gene calls are TRBV27 and TRBJ2-5; 11 positions match TRBD2. V was clipped by 6 bases and J by 2 bases; unmatched bases: 5. Germline loops: CDR1 MNHEY, CDR2 SMNVEV (reference sequence). CDR3 size: 15 residues. CDR3 region: CASRPWTSGQETQYF. As DNA, the CDR3 is TGTGCCAGCAGGCCATGGACTAGCGGGCAAGAGACCCAGTACTTC.

The rearrangement uses TRBV6-5 and TRBJ2-2; no definite D call. Trimming shortened V by 2 bases and J by 0 bases, and 7 bases separated the two germline ends. Germline V CDR1 and CDR2: MNHEY, SVGAGI. This CDR3 is 15 amino acids long. The CDR3 loop reads CASSYRGANTGELFF. Written as DNA, the CDR3 is TGTGCCAGCAGTTACCGCGGAGCGAACACCGGGGAGCTGTTTTTT.

This sequence joins TRBV7-9 and TRBJ1-2; D is undetermined. Germline V gene lookup returns CDR1 SEHNR and CDR2 FQNEAQ (reference sequence). V lost 5 bases to trimming and J lost 1 base, with 8 bases between them. CDR3 size: 13 residues. For the CDR3, the DNA is TGTGCCAGCAGCCCCGACAATAACTATGGCTACACCTTC. As protein: CASSPDNNYGYTF.